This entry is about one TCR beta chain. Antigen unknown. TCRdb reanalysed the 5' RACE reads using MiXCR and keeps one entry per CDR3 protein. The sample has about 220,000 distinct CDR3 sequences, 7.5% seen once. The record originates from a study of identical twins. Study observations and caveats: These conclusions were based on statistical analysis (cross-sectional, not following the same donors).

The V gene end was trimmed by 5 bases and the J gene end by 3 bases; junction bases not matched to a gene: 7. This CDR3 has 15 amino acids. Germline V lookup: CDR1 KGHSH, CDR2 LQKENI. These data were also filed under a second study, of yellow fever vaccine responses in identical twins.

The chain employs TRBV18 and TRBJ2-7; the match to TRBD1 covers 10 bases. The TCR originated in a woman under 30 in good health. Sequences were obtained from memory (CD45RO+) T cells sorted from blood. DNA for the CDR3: TGTGCCAGCTCAGGGGACAGGGGTTCCCGCTACGAGCAGTACTTC. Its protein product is CASSGDRGSRYEQYF.